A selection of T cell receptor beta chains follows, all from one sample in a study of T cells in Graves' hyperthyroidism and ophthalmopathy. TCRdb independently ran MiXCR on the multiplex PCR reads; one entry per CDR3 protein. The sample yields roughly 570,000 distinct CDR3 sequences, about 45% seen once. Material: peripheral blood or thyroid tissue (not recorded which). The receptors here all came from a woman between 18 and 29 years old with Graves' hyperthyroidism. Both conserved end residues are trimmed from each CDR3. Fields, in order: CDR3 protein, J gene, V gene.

cdr3_aa: ASTVRGALAYEQY
j_call: TRBJ2-7
v_call: TRBV6-1

cdr3_aa: SVSGGPNEKLF
j_call: TRBJ1-4
v_call: TRBV20-1

cdr3_aa: ATSDGQLAGVRSEQF
j_call: .
v_call: TRBV24-1

cdr3_aa: ASKRGASSPLH
j_call: TRBJ1-6
v_call: TRBV7-2

cdr3_aa: AWMAGMNTEAF
j_call: TRBJ1-1
v_call: TRBV30

cdr3_aa: ASSPSGRANVLT
j_call: TRBJ2-6
v_call: TRBV7-2

cdr3_aa: ASGITLADQQETQY
j_call: TRBJ2-5
v_call: TRBV12-5

cdr3_aa: ASSLARDYRTDTQY
j_call: TRBJ2-3
v_call: TRBV12-3/TRBV12-4

cdr3_aa: ASSSGNTGAYEH
j_call: TRBJ1-5
v_call: TRBV7-2

cdr3_aa: SSWTSGTLGEQY
j_call: TRBJ2-7
v_call: TRBV29-1

cdr3_aa: ASSLEGVEQY
j_call: TRBJ2-7
v_call: TRBV5-1

cdr3_aa: SGGGGPNTEAF
j_call: TRBJ1-1
v_call: TRBV29-1

cdr3_aa: ASRGTGWNEQF
j_call: TRBJ2-1
v_call: TRBV2